This entry features one T cell receptor (beta chain) sequence. What it binds is unknown. There are 15 residues in the CDR3. The germline V and J ends were trimmed by 0 bases and 2 bases, with 12 bases remaining between them. CDR1 is SGHRS, CDR2 YFSETQ, per germline. This specimen comes from a study of shared clonotypes between healthy human individuals. Study-wide findings and caveats: Estimated richness values were generally larger in naive subsets than in memory subsets. Deeper or shallower sequencing was expected to change how clonotypes are shared among donors.

Original processing methods: As immunoSEQ supplied junction-only sequences (without quality scores), filtering differed. The method was immunoSEQ multiplex PCR; TCRdb's version includes in-frame clones alone and lacks a portion of them. That table is the source of V, J and clone size, and D and trimming were worked out from the DNA. The table shows 2.3 million or so clones, with over 85% occurring only once. J is TRBJ2-7 and V is TRBV5-1; the D gene is possibly TRBD1 (5 bases). Source material: naive CD4+ T cells from PBMCs. Regarding subset: CD45RA+ positively selected. The sequence was collected from a man aged 18 to 30 in good health. Some clones in this sample may be carry-over from other donors' samples. The DNA for the CDR3 is TGCGCCAGCAGCTTGGCGGCAGGGTTTACCTACGAGCAGTACTTC. This gives the protein CASSLAAGFTYEQYF.